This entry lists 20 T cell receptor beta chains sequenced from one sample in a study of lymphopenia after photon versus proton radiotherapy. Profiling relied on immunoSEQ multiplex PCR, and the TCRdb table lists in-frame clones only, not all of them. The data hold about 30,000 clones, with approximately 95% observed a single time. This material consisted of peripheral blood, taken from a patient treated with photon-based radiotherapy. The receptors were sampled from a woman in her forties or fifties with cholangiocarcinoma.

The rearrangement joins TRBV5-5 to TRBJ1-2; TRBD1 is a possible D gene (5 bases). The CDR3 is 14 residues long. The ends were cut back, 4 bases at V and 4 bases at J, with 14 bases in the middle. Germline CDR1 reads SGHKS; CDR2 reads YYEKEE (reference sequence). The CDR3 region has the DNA TGTGCCAGCAGCCCATTAGGGGCTCTCTATGGCTACACCTTC. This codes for CASSPLGALYGYTF.

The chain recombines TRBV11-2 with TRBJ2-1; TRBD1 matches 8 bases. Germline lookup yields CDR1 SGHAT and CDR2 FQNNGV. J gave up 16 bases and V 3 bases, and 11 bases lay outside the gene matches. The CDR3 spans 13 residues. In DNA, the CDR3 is TGTGCCAGCAGCTTGGGCCCGGAGGCAGGGGGCTTCTTC. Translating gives CASSLGPEAGGFF. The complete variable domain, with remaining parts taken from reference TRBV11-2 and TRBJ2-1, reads EAGVAQSPRYKIIEKRQSVAFWCNPISGHATLYWYQQILGQGPKLLIQFQNNGVVDDSQLPKDRFSAERLKGVDSTLKIQPAKLEDSAVYLCASSLGPEAGGFFGPGTRLTVL.

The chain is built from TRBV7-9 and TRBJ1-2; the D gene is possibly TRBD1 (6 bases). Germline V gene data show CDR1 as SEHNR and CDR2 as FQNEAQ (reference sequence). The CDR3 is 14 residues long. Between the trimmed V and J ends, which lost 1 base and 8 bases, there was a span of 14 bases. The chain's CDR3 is CASSLEGGIGGYTF. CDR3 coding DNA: TGTGCCAGCAGCTTAGAGGGGGGTATCGGAGGCTACACCTTC.

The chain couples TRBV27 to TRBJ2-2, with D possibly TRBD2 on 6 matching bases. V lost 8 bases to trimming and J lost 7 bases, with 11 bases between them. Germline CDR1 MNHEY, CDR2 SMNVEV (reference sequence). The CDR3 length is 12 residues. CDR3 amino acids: CASGGYDGELFF. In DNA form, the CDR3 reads TGTGCCAGCGGGGGGTACGACGGGGAGCTGTTTTTT.

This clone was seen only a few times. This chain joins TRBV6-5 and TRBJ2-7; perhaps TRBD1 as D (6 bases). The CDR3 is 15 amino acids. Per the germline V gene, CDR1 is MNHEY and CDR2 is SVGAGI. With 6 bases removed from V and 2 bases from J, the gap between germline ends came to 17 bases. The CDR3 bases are TGTGCCAGCAGCACTACTGCGACAGGCCCCTACGAGCAGTACTTC. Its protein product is CASSTTATGPYEQYF.

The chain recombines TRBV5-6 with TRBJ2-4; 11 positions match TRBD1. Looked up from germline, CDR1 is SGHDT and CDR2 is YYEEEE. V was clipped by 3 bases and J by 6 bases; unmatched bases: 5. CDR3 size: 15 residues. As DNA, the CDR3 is TGTGCCAGCAGCTACTTTGGGACAGGGGGAAACATTCAGTACTTC. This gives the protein CASSYFGTGGNIQYF. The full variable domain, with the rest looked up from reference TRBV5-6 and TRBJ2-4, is DAGVTQSPTHLIKTRGQQVTLRCSPKSGHDTVSWYQQALGQGPQFIFQYYEEEERQRGNFPDRFSGHQFPNYSSELNVNALLLGDSALYLCASSYFGTGGNIQYFGAGTRLSVL.

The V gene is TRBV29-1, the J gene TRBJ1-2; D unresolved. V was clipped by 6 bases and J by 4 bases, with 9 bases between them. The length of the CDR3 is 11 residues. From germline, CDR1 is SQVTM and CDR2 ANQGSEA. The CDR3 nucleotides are TGCAGCGTGACGGTCAGCTATGGCTACACCTTC. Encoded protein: CSVTVSYGYTF.

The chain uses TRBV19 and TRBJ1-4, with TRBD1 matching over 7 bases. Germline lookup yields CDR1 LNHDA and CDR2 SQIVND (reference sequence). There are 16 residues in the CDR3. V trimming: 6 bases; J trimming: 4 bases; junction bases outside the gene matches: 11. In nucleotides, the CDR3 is TGTGCCAGTAGCCGACAGGGTATACGGGATAATGAAAAACTGTTTTTT. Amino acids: CASSRQGIRDNEKLFF.

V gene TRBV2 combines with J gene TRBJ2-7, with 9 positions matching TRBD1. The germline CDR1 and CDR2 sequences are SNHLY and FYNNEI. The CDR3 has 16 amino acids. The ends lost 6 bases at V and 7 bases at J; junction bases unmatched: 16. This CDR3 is CASRQGARTLGGEQYF. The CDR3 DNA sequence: TGTGCCAGCAGACAGGGGGCGCGGACCCTGGGTGGGGAGCAGTACTTC.

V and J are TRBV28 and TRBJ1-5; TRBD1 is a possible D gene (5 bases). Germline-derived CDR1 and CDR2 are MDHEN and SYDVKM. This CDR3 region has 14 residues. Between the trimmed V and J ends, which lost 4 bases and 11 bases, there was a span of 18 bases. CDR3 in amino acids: CASSSRAHLNAQHF. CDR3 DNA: TGTGCCAGCAGTTCCAGGGCCCACCTGAACGCCCAGCATTTT.

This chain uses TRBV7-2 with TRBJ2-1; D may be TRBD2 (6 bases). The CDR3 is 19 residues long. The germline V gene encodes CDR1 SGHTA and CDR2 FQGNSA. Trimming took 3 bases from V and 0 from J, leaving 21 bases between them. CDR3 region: CASSFLPGRGRSSYNEQFF. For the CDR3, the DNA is TGTGCCAGCAGCTTCCTCCCGGGGCGGGGTCGCAGCTCCTACAATGAGCAGTTCTTC.

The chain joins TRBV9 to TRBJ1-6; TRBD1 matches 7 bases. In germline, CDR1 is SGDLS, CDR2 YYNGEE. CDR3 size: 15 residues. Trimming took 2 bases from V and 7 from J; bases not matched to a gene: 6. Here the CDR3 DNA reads TGTGCCAGCAGCGTCACCGGGACAGCAAATTCACCCCTCCACTTT. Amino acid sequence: CASSVTGTANSPLHF.

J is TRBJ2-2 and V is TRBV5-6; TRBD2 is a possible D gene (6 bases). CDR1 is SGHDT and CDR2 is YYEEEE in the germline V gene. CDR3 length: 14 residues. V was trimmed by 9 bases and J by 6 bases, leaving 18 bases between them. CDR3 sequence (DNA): TGTGCCACCGAGGGGAAGGGGAGGTCCGGGGAGCTGTTTTTT. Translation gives CATEGKGRSGELFF.

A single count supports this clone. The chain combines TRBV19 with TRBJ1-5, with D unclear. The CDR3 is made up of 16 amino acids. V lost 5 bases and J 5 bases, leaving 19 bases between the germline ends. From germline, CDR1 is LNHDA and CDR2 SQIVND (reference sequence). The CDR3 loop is CASSLWTVSSDQPQHF. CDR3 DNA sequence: TGTGCCAGTAGTCTATGGACCGTTAGCAGTGATCAGCCCCAGCATTTT.

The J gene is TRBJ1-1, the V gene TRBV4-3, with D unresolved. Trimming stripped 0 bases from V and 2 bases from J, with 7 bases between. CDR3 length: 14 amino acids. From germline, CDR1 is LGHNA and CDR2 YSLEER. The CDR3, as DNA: TGCGCCAGCAGCCAAGAAAGGGTTAACACTGAAGCTTTCTTT. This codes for CASSQERVNTEAFF.

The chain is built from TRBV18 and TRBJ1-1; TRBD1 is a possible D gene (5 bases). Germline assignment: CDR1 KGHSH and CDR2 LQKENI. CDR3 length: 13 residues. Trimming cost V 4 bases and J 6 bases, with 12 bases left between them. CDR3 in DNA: TGTGCCAGCTCACTAGCGCTGGGGGCTGAAGCTTTCTTT. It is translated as CASSLALGAEAFF.

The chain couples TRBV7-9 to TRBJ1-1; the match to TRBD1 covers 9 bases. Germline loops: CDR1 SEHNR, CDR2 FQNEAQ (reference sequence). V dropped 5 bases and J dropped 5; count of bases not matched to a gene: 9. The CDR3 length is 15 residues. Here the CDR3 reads CASSSQYRGQTEAFF. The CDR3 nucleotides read TGTGCCAGCAGCAGCCAGTACAGGGGGCAGACTGAAGCTTTCTTT.

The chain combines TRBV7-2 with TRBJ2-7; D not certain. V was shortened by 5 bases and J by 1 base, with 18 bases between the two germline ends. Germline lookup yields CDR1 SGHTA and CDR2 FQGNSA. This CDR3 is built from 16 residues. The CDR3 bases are TGTGCCAGCAGCCCCCACTTGACGGGCGTATCCTACGAGCAGTACTTC. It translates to CASSPHLTGVSYEQYF.

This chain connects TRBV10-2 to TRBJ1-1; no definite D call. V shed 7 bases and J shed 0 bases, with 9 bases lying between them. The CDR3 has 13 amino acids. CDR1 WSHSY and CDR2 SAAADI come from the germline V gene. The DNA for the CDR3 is TGCGCCAGCAAGGTCGGCATGAACACTGAAGCTTTCTTT. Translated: CASKVGMNTEAFF.

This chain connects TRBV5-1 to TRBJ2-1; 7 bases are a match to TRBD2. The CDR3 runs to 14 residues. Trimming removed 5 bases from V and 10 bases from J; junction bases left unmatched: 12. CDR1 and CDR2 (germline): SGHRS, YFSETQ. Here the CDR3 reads CASSSSGTTGEQFF. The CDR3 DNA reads TGCGCCAGCAGTTCCTCCGGGACTACGGGAGAGCAGTTCTTC.